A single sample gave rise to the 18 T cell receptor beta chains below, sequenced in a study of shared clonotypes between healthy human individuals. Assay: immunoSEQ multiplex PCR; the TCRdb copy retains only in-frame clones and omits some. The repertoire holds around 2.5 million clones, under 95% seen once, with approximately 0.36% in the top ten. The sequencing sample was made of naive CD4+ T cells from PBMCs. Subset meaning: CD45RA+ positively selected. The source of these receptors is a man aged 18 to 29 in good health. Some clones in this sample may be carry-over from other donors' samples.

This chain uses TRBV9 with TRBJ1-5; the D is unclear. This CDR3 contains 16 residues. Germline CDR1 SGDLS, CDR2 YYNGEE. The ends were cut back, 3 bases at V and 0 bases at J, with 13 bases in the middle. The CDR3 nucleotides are TGTGCCAGCAGCGCCGCGGACGGTAATAGCAATCAGCCCCAGCATTTT. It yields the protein CASSAADGNSNQPQHF. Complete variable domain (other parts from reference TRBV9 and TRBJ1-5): DSGVTQTPKHLITATGQRVTLRCSPRSGDLSVYWYQQSLDQGLQFLIQYYNGEERAKGNILERFSAQQFPDLHSELNLSSLELGDSALYFCASSAADGNSNQPQHFGDGTRLSIL.

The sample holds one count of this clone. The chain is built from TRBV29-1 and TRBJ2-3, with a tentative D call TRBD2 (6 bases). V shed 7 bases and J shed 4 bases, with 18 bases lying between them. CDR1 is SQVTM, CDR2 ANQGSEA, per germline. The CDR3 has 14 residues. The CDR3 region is CSAGGGKGPDTQYF. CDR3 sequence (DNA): TGCAGCGCCGGGGGAGGCAAGGGGCCAGATACGCAGTATTTT.

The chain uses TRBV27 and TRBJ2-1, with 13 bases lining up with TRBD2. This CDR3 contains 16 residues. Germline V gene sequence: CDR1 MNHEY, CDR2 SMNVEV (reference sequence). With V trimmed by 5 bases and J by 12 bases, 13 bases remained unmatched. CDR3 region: CASSRNPGTSGKVQFF. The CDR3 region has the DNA TGTGCCAGCAGTCGAAACCCTGGGACTAGCGGGAAGGTGCAGTTCTTC.

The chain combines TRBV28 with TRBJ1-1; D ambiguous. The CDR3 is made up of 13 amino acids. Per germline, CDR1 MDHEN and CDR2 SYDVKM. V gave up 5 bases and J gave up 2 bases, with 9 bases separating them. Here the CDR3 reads CASSPRRNTEAFF. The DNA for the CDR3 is TGTGCCAGCAGTCCCAGGAGAAACACTGAAGCTTTCTTT.

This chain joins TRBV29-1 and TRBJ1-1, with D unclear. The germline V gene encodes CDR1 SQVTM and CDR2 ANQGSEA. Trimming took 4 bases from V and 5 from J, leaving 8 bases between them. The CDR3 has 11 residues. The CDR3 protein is CSVVVETEAFF. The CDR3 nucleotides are TGCAGCGTTGTTGTGGAGACTGAAGCTTTCTTT.

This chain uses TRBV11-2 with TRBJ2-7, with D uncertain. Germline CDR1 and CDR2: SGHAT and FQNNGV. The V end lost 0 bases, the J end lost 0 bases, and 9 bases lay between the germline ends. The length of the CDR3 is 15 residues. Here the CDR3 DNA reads TGTGCCAGCAGCTTAGATCGCGGTAACTCCTACGAGCAGTACTTC. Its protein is CASSLDRGNSYEQYF. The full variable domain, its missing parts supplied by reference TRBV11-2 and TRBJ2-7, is EAGVAQSPRYKIIEKRQSVAFWCNPISGHATLYWYQQILGQGPKLLIQFQNNGVVDDSQLPKDRFSAERLKGVDSTLKIQPAKLEDSAVYLCASSLDRGNSYEQYFGPGTRLTVT.

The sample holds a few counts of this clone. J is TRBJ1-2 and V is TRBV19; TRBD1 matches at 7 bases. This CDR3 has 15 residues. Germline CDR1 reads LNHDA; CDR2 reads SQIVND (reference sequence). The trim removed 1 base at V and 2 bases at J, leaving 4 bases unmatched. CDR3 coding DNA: TGTGCCAGTAGTATAGCCCAGACAGGGAACTATGGCTACACCTTC. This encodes CASSIAQTGNYGYTF.

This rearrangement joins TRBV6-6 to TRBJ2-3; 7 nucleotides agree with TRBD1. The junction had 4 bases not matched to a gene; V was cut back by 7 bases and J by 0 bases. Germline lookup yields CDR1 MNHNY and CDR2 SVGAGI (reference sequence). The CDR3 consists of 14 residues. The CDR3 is CASNKQGSTDTQYF. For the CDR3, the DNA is TGTGCCAGCAACAAACAGGGGAGCACAGATACGCAGTATTTT.

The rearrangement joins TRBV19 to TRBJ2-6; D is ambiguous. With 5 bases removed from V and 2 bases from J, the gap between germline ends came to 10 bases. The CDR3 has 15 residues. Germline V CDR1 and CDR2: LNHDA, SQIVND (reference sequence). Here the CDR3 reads CASSYQRTGANVLTF. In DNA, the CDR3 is TGTGCCAGTAGTTACCAGAGGACTGGGGCCAACGTCCTGACTTTC.

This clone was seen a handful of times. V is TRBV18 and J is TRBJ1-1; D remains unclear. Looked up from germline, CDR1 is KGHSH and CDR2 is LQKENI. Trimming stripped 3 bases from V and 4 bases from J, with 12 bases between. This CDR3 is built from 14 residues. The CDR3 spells CASSPATVTTEAFF. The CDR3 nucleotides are TGTGCCAGCTCACCGGCAACAGTTACCACTGAAGCTTTCTTT.

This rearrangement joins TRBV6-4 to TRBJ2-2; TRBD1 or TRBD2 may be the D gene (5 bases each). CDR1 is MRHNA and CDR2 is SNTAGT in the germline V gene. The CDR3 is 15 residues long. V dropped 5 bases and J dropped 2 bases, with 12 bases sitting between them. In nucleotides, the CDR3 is TGTGCCAGCAGTCGGGACCCTCTAAACACCGGGGAGCTGTTTTTT. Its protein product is CASSRDPLNTGELFF.

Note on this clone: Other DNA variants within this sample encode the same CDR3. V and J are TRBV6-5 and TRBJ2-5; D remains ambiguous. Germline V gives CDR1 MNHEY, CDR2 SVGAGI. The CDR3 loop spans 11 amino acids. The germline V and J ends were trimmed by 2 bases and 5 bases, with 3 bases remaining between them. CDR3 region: CASSYLETQYF. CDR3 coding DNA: TGTGCCAGCAGTTACCTGGAGACCCAGTACTTC.

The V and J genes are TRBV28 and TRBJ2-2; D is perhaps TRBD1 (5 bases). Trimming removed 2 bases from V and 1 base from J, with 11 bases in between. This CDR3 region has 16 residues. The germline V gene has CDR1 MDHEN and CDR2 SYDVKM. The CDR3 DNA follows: TGTGCCAGCAGTTTAGTCAGGGCCCTGAACACCGGGGAGCTGTTTTTT. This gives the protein CASSLVRALNTGELFF.

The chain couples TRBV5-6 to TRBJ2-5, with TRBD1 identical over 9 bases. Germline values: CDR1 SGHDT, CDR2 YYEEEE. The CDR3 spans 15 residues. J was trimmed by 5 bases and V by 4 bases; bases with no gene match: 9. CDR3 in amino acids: CASSTGTGYGETQYF. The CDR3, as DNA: TGTGCCAGCAGCACCGGGACAGGGTACGGGGAGACCCAGTACTTC.

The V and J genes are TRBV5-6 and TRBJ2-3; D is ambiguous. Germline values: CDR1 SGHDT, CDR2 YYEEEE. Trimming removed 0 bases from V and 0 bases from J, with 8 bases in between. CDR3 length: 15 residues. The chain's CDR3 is CASSLDWASTDTQYF. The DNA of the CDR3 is TGTGCCAGCAGCTTGGATTGGGCGAGCACAGATACGCAGTATTTT. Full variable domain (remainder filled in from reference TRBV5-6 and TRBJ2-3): DAGVTQSPTHLIKTRGQQVTLRCSPKSGHDTVSWYQQALGQGPQFIFQYYEEEERQRGNFPDRFSGHQFPNYSSELNVNALLLGDSALYLCASSLDWASTDTQYFGPGTRLTVL.

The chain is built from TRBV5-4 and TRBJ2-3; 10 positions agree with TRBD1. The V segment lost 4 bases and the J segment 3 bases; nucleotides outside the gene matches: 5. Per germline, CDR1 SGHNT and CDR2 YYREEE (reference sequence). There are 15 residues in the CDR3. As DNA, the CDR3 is TGTGCCAGCAGCAGAGCGGGACAGGGGACAGATACGCAGTATTTT. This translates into CASSRAGQGTDTQYF.

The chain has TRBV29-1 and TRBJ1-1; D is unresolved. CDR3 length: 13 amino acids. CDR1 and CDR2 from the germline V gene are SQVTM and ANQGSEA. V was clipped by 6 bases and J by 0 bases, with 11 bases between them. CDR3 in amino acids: CSVMTSLNTEAFF. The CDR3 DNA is TGCAGCGTCATGACATCCCTGAACACTGAAGCTTTCTTT.

DNA for the CDR3: TGTGCCAGCAGCATTTACAGGAACGCTAACTATGGCTACACCTTC. The encoded protein is CASSIYRNANYGYTF. This rearrangement joins TRBV6-5 to TRBJ1-2; a possible D gene is TRBD1 (5 bases). The CDR3 is made up of 15 amino acids. Germline-derived CDR1 and CDR2 are MNHEY and SVGAGI. The germline V and J ends were trimmed by 6 bases and 0 bases, with 14 bases remaining between them.